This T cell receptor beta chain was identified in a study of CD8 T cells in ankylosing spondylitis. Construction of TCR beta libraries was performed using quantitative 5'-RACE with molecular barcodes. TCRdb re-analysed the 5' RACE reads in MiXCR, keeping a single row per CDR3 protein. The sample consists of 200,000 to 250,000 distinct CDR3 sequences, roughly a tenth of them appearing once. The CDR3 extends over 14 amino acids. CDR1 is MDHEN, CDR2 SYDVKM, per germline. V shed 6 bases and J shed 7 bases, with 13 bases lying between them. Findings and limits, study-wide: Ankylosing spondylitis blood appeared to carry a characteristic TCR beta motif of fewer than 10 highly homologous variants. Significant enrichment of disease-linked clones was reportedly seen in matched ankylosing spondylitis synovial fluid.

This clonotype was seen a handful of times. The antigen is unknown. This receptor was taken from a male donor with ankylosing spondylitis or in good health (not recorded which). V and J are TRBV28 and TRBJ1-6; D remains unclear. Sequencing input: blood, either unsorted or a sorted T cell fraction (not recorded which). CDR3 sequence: CASSRMGVNSPLHF. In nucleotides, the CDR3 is TGTGCCAGCAGCCGAATGGGAGTGAATTCACCCCTCCACTTT.